The source of this T cell receptor beta chain is a study of Ad26.COV2.S vaccination and SARS-CoV-2 variants. Profiled with immunoSEQ multiplex PCR; TCRdb holds only in-frame clones, not every one. The data show some 350,000 clones, roughly 90% seen once. Regarding treatment: about 20 received Ad26.COV2.S at low or high dose, single or two shots; 5 received placebo; per-sample allocation not given. Day 63 following the first vaccine or placebo injection was when the samples were taken. This TCR derives from a person between 18 and 59 years old who received the Ad26.COV2.S COVID-19 vaccine or a placebo. Sequenced material: peripheral blood, taken in a trial of Ad26.COV2.S vaccine versus placebo.

The CDR3 is CATRQIQGKGLLFHRDTQYF. CDR3 nucleotides: TGTGCCACCCGTCAAATACAGGGAAAGGGTCTTCTTTTTCATCGAGATACGCAGTATTTT. The chain couples TRBV19 to TRBJ2-3, with D possibly being TRBD1 (6 bases). CDR3 length: 20 residues. The V gene lost 10 bases and the J gene lost 5 bases, with 37 bases spanning the gap. The germline gives CDR1 LNHDA, CDR2 SQIVND (reference sequence). Filled out from reference TRBV19 and TRBJ2-3, the complete variable domain reads DGGITQSPKYLFRKEGQNVTLSCEQNLNHDAMYWYRQDPGQGLRLIYYSQIVNDFQKGDIAEGYSVSREKKESFPLTVTSAQKNPTAFYLCATRQIQGKGLLFHRDTQYFGPGTRLTVL.